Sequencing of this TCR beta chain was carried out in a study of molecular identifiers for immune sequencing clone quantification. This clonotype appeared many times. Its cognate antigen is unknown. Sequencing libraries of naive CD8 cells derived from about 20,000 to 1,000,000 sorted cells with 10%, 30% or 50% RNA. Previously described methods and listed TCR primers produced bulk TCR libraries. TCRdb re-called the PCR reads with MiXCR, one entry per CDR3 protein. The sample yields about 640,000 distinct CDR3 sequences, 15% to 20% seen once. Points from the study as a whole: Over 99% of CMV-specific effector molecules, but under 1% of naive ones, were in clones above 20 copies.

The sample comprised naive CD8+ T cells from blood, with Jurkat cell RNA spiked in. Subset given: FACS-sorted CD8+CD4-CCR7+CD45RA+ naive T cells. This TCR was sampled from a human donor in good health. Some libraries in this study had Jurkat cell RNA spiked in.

The CDR3 nucleotides read TGTGCCAGCAGCTTAGCCGCCGTGGCCTACGAGCAGTACTTC. It translates to CASSLAAVAYEQYF. The rearrangement joins TRBV7-9 to TRBJ2-7; D gene uncertain. The germline V gene encodes CDR1 SEHNR and CDR2 FQNEAQ (reference sequence). This CDR3 has 14 amino acids. The germline V and J ends were trimmed by 0 bases and 2 bases, with 8 bases remaining between them.